The 30 T cell receptor beta chains in this list originate from one sample, sequenced in a study of radiation and T cells in renal cell carcinoma (dated by TCRdb to the early 2020s). Library construction relied on the immunoSEQ multiplex PCR assay. The immuneACCESS repertoire file appears here via TCRdb, limited to in-frame rearrangements. These files lack a portion of the clones; in checked studies, under half of the deficit traces to unresolved V genes, and the cause of the others is not known. The sample includes around 64,000 clones, with 60% to 85% observed a single time. Together, the top ten hold more than 7% of the sample. The sample's time point label, in plain terms: baseline pretreatment blood. The treatment or condition label here, explained by the study, means: 15 Gy SBRT to primary tumor, nephrectomy 4 weeks later. The source material was blood, sampled from a patient whose treatment included radiotherapy and nephrectomy. The source of these receptors is a man aged 55 to 70 with renal cell carcinoma.

J is TRBJ1-5 and V is TRBV28; 10 bases are shared with TRBD1. Germline V gene data show CDR1 as MDHEN and CDR2 as SYDVKM. This CDR3 comprises 16 residues. With 6 bases clipped from V and 0 bases from J, the junction kept 5 bases outside the gene matches. CDR3 in amino acids: CASRPGQGDSNQPQHF. As DNA, the CDR3 is TGTGCCAGCAGGCCTGGACAGGGGGATAGCAATCAGCCCCAGCATTTT.

J is TRBJ2-7 and V is TRBV19; the match to TRBD1 covers 8 bases. This CDR3 is built from 17 residues. The V and J ends lost 5 bases and 7 bases, in that order; junction bases with no gene match: 19. Per germline, CDR1 LNHDA and CDR2 SQIVND (reference sequence). The CDR3 coding sequence is TGTGCCAGTAGTGAGGGACAGGTACGTGAATGGTCGGAAGAGCAGTACTTC. Its translation is CASSEGQVREWSEEQYF.

This clone was observed a handful of times. Other DNA sequences in this specimen translate into the identical CDR3. This chain uses TRBV30 with TRBJ2-3, with 11 bases identical to TRBD2. CDR3 length equals 16 residues. Germline CDR1 reads GTSNPN; CDR2 reads SVGIG (reference sequence). Trimming took 0 bases from V and 5 from J; bases not matched to a gene: 7. The chain's CDR3 is CAWSVGTSGGGDTQYF. As DNA, the CDR3 is TGTGCCTGGAGTGTAGGGACTAGCGGTGGGGGAGATACGCAGTATTTT.

Written as DNA, the CDR3 is TGCGCCAGCAGCCAAGATGGAGCGGGGGGAAACAATGAGCAGTTCTTC. This translates into CASSQDGAGGNNEQFF. This chain connects TRBV4-3 to TRBJ2-1, with 9 nucleotides matching TRBD2. Unmatched junction bases numbered 5, after V lost 0 bases and J lost 5 bases. The CDR3 has 16 amino acids. The germline V gene encodes CDR1 LGHNA and CDR2 YSLEER.

The chain joins TRBV19 to TRBJ1-1; 7 positions agree with TRBD1. The CDR3 loop spans 15 amino acids. The germline CDR1 and CDR2 sequences are LNHDA and SQIVND (reference sequence). V dropped 5 bases and J dropped 4; count of bases not matched to a gene: 10. DNA for the CDR3: TGTGCCAGTAGTCCTCGGACAGGAGAGGGCACTGAAGCTTTCTTT. Translation: CASSPRTGEGTEAFF. Together with reference TRBV19 and TRBJ1-1, the CDR3 gives the full variable domain: DGGITQSPKYLFRKEGQNVTLSCEQNLNHDAMYWYRQDPGQGLRLIYYSQIVNDFQKGDIAEGYSVSREKKESFPLTVTSAQKNPTAFYLCASSPRTGEGTEAFFGQGTRLTVV.

The J gene is TRBJ1-5, the V gene TRBV30; D not certain. This CDR3 comprises 12 residues. CDR1 is GTSNPN and CDR2 is SVGIG in the germline V gene (reference sequence). V was shortened by 0 bases and J by 9 bases, with 9 bases between the two germline ends. Written as DNA, the CDR3 is TGTGCCTGGAGTGTAAAGGTCGGGCCCCAGCATTTT. This gives the protein CAWSVKVGPQHF.

The chain recombines TRBV27 with TRBJ2-3; 7 nucleotides agree with TRBD1. The length of the CDR3 is 15 residues. Trimming at V came to 8 bases and at J to 6 bases, leaving 14 bases not matched to a gene. In germline, CDR1 is MNHEY, CDR2 SMNVEV (reference sequence). The CDR3 protein is CASAPWGQLGDTQYF. As DNA, the CDR3 is TGTGCCAGCGCTCCCTGGGGACAGCTGGGGGATACGCAGTATTTT.

The chain uses TRBV6-5 and TRBJ2-5; D remains ambiguous. Germline V lookup: CDR1 MNHEY, CDR2 SVGAGI. CDR3 length equals 13 residues. Trimming pared 6 bases from V and 0 bases from J, leaving 8 bases between. In DNA form, the CDR3 reads TGTGCCAGCAGCGGTAGGAACCAAGAGACCCAGTACTTC. Protein sequence: CASSGRNQETQYF.

The chain recombines TRBV11-2 with TRBJ2-2, with a tentative D call TRBD2 (6 bases). The CDR3 sequence is 16 residues long. The germline CDR1 and CDR2 sequences are SGHAT and FQNNGV. The V end lost 3 bases, the J end lost 6 bases, and 17 bases lay between the germline ends. The CDR3: CASSLTTLAVSGELFF. The CDR3 DNA reads TGTGCCAGCAGCTTGACGACACTAGCAGTCTCCGGGGAGCTGTTTTTT.

The chain couples TRBV6-6 to TRBJ1-2; D not resolved. Germline V gene data show CDR1 as MNHNY and CDR2 as SVGAGI (reference sequence). CDR3 length: 11 residues. Trimming left V 8 bases short and J 3 bases short, with 7 bases between. The CDR3 region is CASSGDYGYTF. CDR3 DNA sequence: TGTGCCAGCTCCGGGGACTATGGCTACACCTTC.

The rearrangement uses TRBV5-1 and TRBJ2-1; possible D gene TRBD2, 6 bases. The germline gives CDR1 SGHRS, CDR2 YFSETQ. Deletions cut 0 bases from V and 0 bases from J, with 10 bases between. This CDR3 is built from 16 residues. The chain's CDR3 is CASSLDRGDSYNEQFF. CDR3 bases: TGCGCCAGCAGCTTGGATCGCGGGGACTCCTACAATGAGCAGTTCTTC.

The chain uses TRBV11-2 and TRBJ2-7; 7 bases fit TRBD2. The CDR3 has 16 residues. Losses at the gene ends were 4 bases for V and 4 bases for J; bases not matched to a gene: 13. The germline V gene encodes CDR1 SGHAT and CDR2 FQNNGV. The CDR3 here is CASSYLSGTTGYEQYV. The CDR3 DNA reads as TGTGCCAGCAGCTATCTTTCAGGGACTACAGGTTACGAGCAGTACGTC.

The V gene is TRBV19, the J gene TRBJ1-1, with 7 bases lining up with TRBD1. The V segment lost 9 bases and the J segment 1 base; nucleotides outside the gene matches: 11. Germline-derived CDR1 and CDR2 are LNHDA and SQIVND (reference sequence). The CDR3 is made up of 15 amino acids. The CDR3 nucleotides are TGTGCCAGCTCTAAACCGGGACAGCCGAACACTGAAGCTTTCTTT. Its protein is CASSKPGQPNTEAFF.

V and J are TRBV7-2 and TRBJ1-6, with TRBD1 matching 10 bases. Germline CDR1 SGHTA, CDR2 FQGNSA. With 7 bases clipped from V and 8 bases from J, the junction kept 5 bases outside the gene matches. The CDR3 is 14 residues long. The CDR3 sequence is CASKRDRGDSPLHF. DNA of the CDR3: TGTGCCAGCAAAAGGGACAGGGGTGATTCACCCCTCCACTTT. The full variable domain, rest sourced from reference TRBV7-2 and TRBJ1-6, is GAGVSQSPSNKVTEKGKDVELRCDPISGHTALYWYRQSLGQGLEFLIYFQGNSAPDKSGLPSDRFSAERTGGSVSTLTIQRTQQEDSAVYLCASKRDRGDSPLHFGNGTRLTVT.

As regards this clone: Sequence at one end of the junction differs from germline and may be a read error. The rearrangement joins TRBV7-9 to TRBJ1-6, with D perhaps TRBD1 (6 bases). Germline V lookup: CDR1 SEHNR, CDR2 FQNEAQ (reference sequence). The length of the CDR3 is 16 residues. The CDR3 sequence is CASSLSGGTSNSPPHF. CDR3 nucleotide sequence: TGTGCCAGCAGCTTAAGTGGCGGGACAAGTAATTCACCCCCCCACTTT. The variable domain in full, completed from reference TRBV7-9 and TRBJ1-6, reads DTGVSQNPRHKITKRGQNVTFRCDPISEHNRLYWYRQTLGQGPEFLTYFQNEAQLEKSRLLSDRFSAERPKGSFSTLEIQRTEQGDSAMYLCASSLSGGTSNSPPHFGNGTRLTVT.

This chain uses TRBV20-1 with TRBJ1-1, with D unclear. V dropped 6 bases and J dropped 3 bases, with 8 bases sitting between them. Germline CDR1 reads DFQATT; CDR2 reads SNEGSKA (reference sequence). The CDR3 sequence is 11 residues long. The CDR3 region is CSAGSHTEAFF. DNA of the CDR3: TGCAGTGCCGGTAGCCACACTGAAGCTTTCTTT.

The chain recombines TRBV9 with TRBJ2-3; 8 nucleotides line up with TRBD2. This CDR3 has 16 amino acids. The germline V gene encodes CDR1 SGDLS and CDR2 YYNGEE. Unmatched junction bases numbered 10, after V lost 3 bases and J lost 4 bases. The CDR3 sequence is CASSGEGAGVADTQYF. The CDR3 nucleotides read TGTGCCAGCAGCGGGGAGGGAGCGGGAGTGGCAGATACGCAGTATTTT.

The chain uses TRBV5-1 and TRBJ2-1; TRBD2 is a possible D gene (6 bases). The CDR3 spans 15 residues. In germline, CDR1 is SGHRS, CDR2 YFSETQ. The V gene lost 7 bases and the J gene lost 0 bases, with 14 bases spanning the gap. Here the CDR3 DNA reads TGCGCCAGCGCGGAGGAGGGAAGCTCCTACAATGAGCAGTTCTTC. It is translated as CASAEEGSSYNEQFF. Full variable domain (missing parts from reference TRBV5-1 and TRBJ2-1): KAGVTQTPRYLIKTRGQQVTLSCSPISGHRSVSWYQQTPGQGLQFLFEYFSETQRNKGNFPGRFSGRQFSNSRSEMNVSTLELGDSALYLCASAEEGSSYNEQFFGPGTRLTVL.

This clone has only a few counts. This CDR3 is CASSHLGSSYNEQFF. The CDR3 DNA follows: TGTGCCAGCAGCCACTTAGGGAGCTCCTACAATGAGCAGTTCTTC. The chain uses TRBV7-8 and TRBJ2-1; maybe TRBD2 (5 bases). The germline V and J ends were trimmed by 5 bases and 0 bases, with 11 bases remaining between them. The CDR3 spans 15 residues. CDR1 and CDR2 from the germline V gene are SGHVS and FQNEAQ.

This clone was seen only a few times. The chain has TRBV5-1 and TRBJ2-1; no definite D call. CDR1 and CDR2 from the germline V gene are SGHRS and YFSETQ. The V and J ends lost 1 base and 2 bases respectively, with 10 bases between them. This CDR3 has 15 amino acids. The CDR3, as DNA: TGCGCCAGCAGCTTGAGTAGCCTAGCCTACAATGAGCAGTTCTTC. Protein product: CASSLSSLAYNEQFF. Complete variable domain (other parts from reference TRBV5-1 and TRBJ2-1): KAGVTQTPRYLIKTRGQQVTLSCSPISGHRSVSWYQQTPGQGLQFLFEYFSETQRNKGNFPGRFSGRQFSNSRSEMNVSTLELGDSALYLCASSLSSLAYNEQFFGPGTRLTVL.

The chain uses TRBV7-9 and TRBJ1-1; a possible D gene is TRBD1 (5 bases). The CDR3 is 14 residues long. Trimming took 5 bases from V and 8 from J, leaving 18 bases between them. Germline CDR1 is SEHNR and CDR2 is FQNEAQ (reference sequence). CDR3: CASSPGEPWVEAFF. As DNA, the CDR3 is TGTGCCAGCAGCCCGGGGGAGCCCTGGGTCGAAGCTTTCTTT.

The chain recombines TRBV6-1 with TRBJ2-4, with D perhaps being TRBD1 or TRBD2 (5 bases each). Germline CDR1 reads MNHNS; CDR2 reads SASEGT. V lost 4 bases to trimming and J lost 4 bases, with 11 bases between them. This CDR3 region has 14 residues. The CDR3 protein is CASSVQGEKNIQYF. CDR3 in DNA: TGTGCCAGCAGTGTGCAGGGAGAGAAAAACATTCAGTACTTC.

The V call is TRBV6-1, the J call TRBJ1-1, with TRBD1 as a possible D gene (5 bases). Germline CDR1 MNHNS, CDR2 SASEGT. The CDR3 extends over 11 amino acids. Trimming left V 10 bases short and J 3 bases short, with 9 bases between. CDR3 amino acids: CATQGDTEAFF. DNA of the CDR3: TGTGCCACCCAGGGCGACACTGAAGCTTTCTTT.

The rearrangement links TRBV7-9 to TRBJ1-5; possible D gene TRBD1, 6 bases. Germline assignment: CDR1 SEHNR and CDR2 FQNEAQ (reference sequence). The CDR3 runs 14 residues. Trimming stripped 5 bases from V and 6 bases from J, with 14 bases between. CDR3 bases: TGTGCCAGCAGCCCGCAGGCGACAGGTCAGCCCCAGCATTTT. Amino acids: CASSPQATGQPQHF.

This clone was recorded once. This sequence joins TRBV15 and TRBJ2-5; possibly TRBD2 for D (5 bases). The V gene's germline CDR1 is LNHNV and CDR2 YYDKDF (reference sequence). The germline V and J ends were trimmed by 1 base and 5 bases, with 17 bases remaining between them. The CDR3 sequence is 16 residues long. CDR3 in DNA: TGTGCCACCAGCAGAGTTAAAGCAAGGGAGCGGGAGACCCAGTACTTC. It is translated as CATSRVKARERETQYF. Based on the CDR3 plus reference TRBV15 and TRBJ2-5, the full variable domain is DAMVIQNPRYQVTQFGKPVTLSCSQTLNHNVMYWYQQKSSQAPKLLFHYYDKDFNNEADTPDNFQSRRPNTSFCFLDIRSPGLGDTAMYLCATSRVKARERETQYFGPGTRLLVL.

The rearrangement uses TRBV7-2 and TRBJ2-1, with TRBD2 identical over 8 bases. The CDR3 consists of 14 residues. Germline V CDR1 and CDR2: SGHTA, FQGNSA. Trimming took 5 bases from V and 8 from J; bases not matched to a gene: 8. The CDR3 loop is CASSPLGLVDEQFF. CDR3 in DNA: TGTGCCAGCAGCCCACTGGGACTAGTAGATGAGCAGTTCTTC.

The J gene is TRBJ2-7, the V gene TRBV6-5, with no clear D. The germline gives CDR1 MNHEY, CDR2 SVGAGI. Trimming cost V 7 bases and J 2 bases, with 9 bases left between them. The length of the CDR3 is 12 residues. The CDR3 DNA follows: TGTGCCAGCACCAACCCTCCCTACGAGCAGTACTTC. Amino acids: CASTNPPYEQYF.

The chain couples TRBV7-9 to TRBJ1-1; 9 nucleotides align to TRBD1. CDR3 size: 14 residues. J lost 10 bases, V lost 4 bases, and 10 bases had no gene match. The germline CDR1 and CDR2 sequences are SEHNR and FQNEAQ (reference sequence). CDR3 DNA sequence: TGTGCCAGCAGCTCGGGACAGGGTTTAGTTGGAGCTTTCTTT. Translated: CASSSGQGLVGAFF. Based on the CDR3 plus reference TRBV7-9 and TRBJ1-1, the full variable domain is DTGVSQNPRHKITKRGQNVTFRCDPISEHNRLYWYRQTLGQGPEFLTYFQNEAQLEKSRLLSDRFSAERPKGSFSTLEIQRTEQGDSAMYLCASSSGQGLVGAFFGQGTRLTVV.

The chain joins TRBV18 to TRBJ2-7; D tentatively reads TRBD1 or TRBD2 (5 bases each). This CDR3 is built from 15 residues. Trimming took 3 bases from V and 1 from J, leaving 13 bases between them. Germline V gene lookup returns CDR1 KGHSH and CDR2 LQKENI. CDR3 DNA: TGTGCCAGCTCACCGGGACCGGGAACTTCCTACGAGCAGTACTTC. Translating gives CASSPGPGTSYEQYF.

The rearrangement uses TRBV13 and TRBJ1-2; D remains unclear. V shed 5 bases and J shed 7 bases, with 17 bases lying between them. Germline V gene lookup returns CDR1 PRHDT and CDR2 FYEKMQ (reference sequence). The CDR3 covers 14 residues. CDR3: CASSRGGWSGGYTF. As DNA, the CDR3 is TGTGCCAGCAGCCGGGGAGGGTGGTCAGGTGGCTACACCTTC.